This T cell receptor (beta chain) was documented in a study of cytomegalovirus exposure and HLA in healthy donors. Study observations and caveats: What TCR beta sequences reportedly achieved was accurate prediction of HLA-A and HLA-B alleles in most subjects. A highly shared variant cluster was judged a likely technical artifact. In a later analysis, HLA-associated beta chains showed higher expansion and lower generation probabilities than comparable chains. Associated with cytomegalovirus, according to the listing, were around 170 TCR beta chains.

This PCR relied on a set of 60 Vbeta primers and 13 Jbeta primers. Measured with immunoSEQ multiplex PCR; TCRdb has only the in-frame clones, and not every one. The listing records more than 85,000 clones. As for this clone: As yet, its antigen is unknown.

The J segment lost 6 bases and the V segment lost 5 bases, leaving 0 bases of the junction unmatched. This CDR3 has 11 residues. CDR1 is SGHRS and CDR2 is YFSETQ in the germline V gene. The chain recombines TRBV5-1 with TRBJ1-2; 8 bases map to TRBD1. The clonotype comes from a girl between 5 and 17 years old in good health and CMV-seropositive. Input material: PBMCs. The CDR3 DNA reads as TGCGCCAGCAGGACAGGGGATGGCTACACCTTC. It translates to CASRTGDGYTF.